The present T cell receptor (beta chain) was sequenced within a study of T cell responses to AZD1222 COVID-19 vaccine. Study-level information: Second-dose timings of about 4 or about 12 weeks were pooled.

Study conclusions and caveats: In all cases, repertoires were sampled only after the peak T cell response. Baseline serostatus was positive in only a handful of AZD1222 recipients.

Regarding this clone: What it binds is not known.

The table came from immunoSEQ multiplex PCR; TCRdb's copy has only in-frame clones and leaves some out. In the table there are some 85,000 clones, 91% of which are singletons. This specimen was peripheral blood, taken on day 0 of AZD1222 vaccination. The sequence was obtained from an adult in good health.

This CDR3 is CASSEANREGGYTF. CDR3 nucleotide sequence: TGTGCCAGCAGCGAGGCGAACAGGGAAGGTGGCTACACCTTC. The chain carries TRBV5-6 and TRBJ1-2; maybe TRBD1 (6 bases). The V and J ends lost 4 bases and 7 bases respectively, with 17 bases between them. Germline assignment: CDR1 SGHDT and CDR2 YYEEEE. The CDR3 contains 14 residues.